A selection of T cell receptor beta chains follows, all from one sample in a study of OX40 agonist ivuxolimab in advanced cancers. Using immunoSEQ multiplex PCR, the repertoire was profiled, and TCRdb retains in-frame clones only, with some absent. This sample carries some 83,000 clones, roughly nine tenths of them seen once, and the ten largest clones take under 8.5%. The specimen was CD4+ or CD8+ T cells sorted from blood, collected in a trial of the OX40 agonist ivuxolimab. The source of these receptors is an adult with an advanced solid tumor such as melanoma, head and neck, liver or kidney cancer. The CDR3 runs from the conserved cysteine through the conserved F or W. Each record gives: J gene, clone size, D gene, V gene, CDR3 DNA, CDR3 protein. The D gene is left open where the match is weak. Size tells how often a clone was seen (once, few, many) or the class of an expanded clone, and some rows leave it out.

TRBJ2-5 | - | - | TRBV7-9 | TGTGCCAGCAGCTTAGGGGGGCAAGAGACCCAGTACTTC | CASSLGGQETQYF
TRBJ2-1 | - | TRBD2 | TRBV14 | TGTGCCAGCAGCCTAGCGGGGGGATTGGTTGAGCAGTTCTTC | CASSLAGGLVEQFF
TRBJ2-3 | - | TRBD2 | TRBV10-3 | TGTGCCATCGGGAAAGGGAGCGGGAGGAGCACAGATACGCAGTATTTT | CAIGKGSGRSTDTQYF
TRBJ2-1 | - | TRBD2 | TRBV7-9 | TGTGCCAGCAGCTCGGACGAGGGACTAGCGGTCTACAATGAGCAGTTCTTC | CASSSDEGLAVYNEQFF
TRBJ1-5 | - | - | TRBV4-1 | TGCGCCAGCAGCCAAGGAAAGGGGCAGGGGTTTGATCAGCCCCAGCATTTT | CASSQGKGQGFDQPQHF
TRBJ1-5 | - | - | TRBV6-6 | TGTGCCAGCAGTTCCCAACAAGGCGGTCAGCCCCAGCATTTT | CASSSQQGGQPQHF
TRBJ2-7 | once | TRBD2 | TRBV7-9 | TGTGCCAGCAGCTCCGGGACTATTTACGAGCAGTACTTC | CASSSGTIYEQYF
TRBJ2-1 | once | - | TRBV9 | TGTGCCAGCATACGGGACCCGGCCTACAATGAGCAGTTCTTC | CASIRDPAYNEQFF
TRBJ2-4 | - | TRBD2 | TRBV5-6 | TGTGCCAGCAGCTTGTCCCTACTAGCGGGAGATATTCAGTACTTC | CASSLSLLAGDIQYF
TRBJ2-3 | - | TRBD2 | TRBV11-2 | TGTGCCAGCAGCGCAGTACCCGGGACTAGCGCCACAGATACGCAGTATTTT | CASSAVPGTSATDTQYF
TRBJ1-3 | once | - | TRBV9 | TGTGCCAGCGCAAGAAACTCTGGAAACACCATATATTTT | CASARNSGNTIYF
TRBJ2-3 | - | TRBD2 | TRBV7-8 | TGTGCCAGCAGCTTAGAACTAGCGGGACTTGCTCTCGGCACAGATACGCAGTATTTT | CASSLELAGLALGTDTQYF